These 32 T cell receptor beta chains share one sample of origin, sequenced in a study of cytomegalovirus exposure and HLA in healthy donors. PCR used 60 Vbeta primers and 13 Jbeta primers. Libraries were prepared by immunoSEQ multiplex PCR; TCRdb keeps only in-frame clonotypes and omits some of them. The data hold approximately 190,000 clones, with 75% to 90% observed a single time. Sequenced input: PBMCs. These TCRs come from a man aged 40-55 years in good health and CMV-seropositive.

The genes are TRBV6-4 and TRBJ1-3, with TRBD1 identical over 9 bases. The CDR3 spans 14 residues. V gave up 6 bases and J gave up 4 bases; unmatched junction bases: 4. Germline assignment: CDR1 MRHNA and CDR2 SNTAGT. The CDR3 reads CASRGGTGGNTIYF. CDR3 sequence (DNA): TGTGCCAGCAGGGGGGGGACAGGGGGAAACACCATATATTTT.

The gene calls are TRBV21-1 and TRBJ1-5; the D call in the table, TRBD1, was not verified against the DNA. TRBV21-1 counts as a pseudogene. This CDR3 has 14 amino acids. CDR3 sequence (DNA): TGTGCCAGCAGCACTTACAGGGGCGGGCAGCCCCAGCATTTT. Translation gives CASSTYRGGQPQHF.

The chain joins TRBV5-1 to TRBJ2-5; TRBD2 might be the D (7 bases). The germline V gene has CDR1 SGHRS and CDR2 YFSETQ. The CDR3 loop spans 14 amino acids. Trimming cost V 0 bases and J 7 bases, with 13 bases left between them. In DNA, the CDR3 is TGCGCCAGCAGCTTGGAGCAGGGAGGGGGGACCCAGTACTTC. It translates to CASSLEQGGGTQYF.

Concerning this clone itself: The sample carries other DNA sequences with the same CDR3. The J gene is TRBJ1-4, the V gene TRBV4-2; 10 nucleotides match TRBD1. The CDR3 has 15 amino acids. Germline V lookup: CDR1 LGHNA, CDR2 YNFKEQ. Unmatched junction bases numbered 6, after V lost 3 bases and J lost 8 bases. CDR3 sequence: CASSQADRGREKLFF. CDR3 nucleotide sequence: TGTGCCAGCAGCCAGGCAGACAGGGGGCGGGAAAAACTGTTTTTT.

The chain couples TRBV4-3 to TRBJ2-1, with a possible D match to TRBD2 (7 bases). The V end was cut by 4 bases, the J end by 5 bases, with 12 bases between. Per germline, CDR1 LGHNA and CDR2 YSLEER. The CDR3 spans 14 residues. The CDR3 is CASSLTGRDNEQFF. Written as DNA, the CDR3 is TGCGCCAGCAGCCTAACAGGGAGGGACAATGAGCAGTTCTTC.

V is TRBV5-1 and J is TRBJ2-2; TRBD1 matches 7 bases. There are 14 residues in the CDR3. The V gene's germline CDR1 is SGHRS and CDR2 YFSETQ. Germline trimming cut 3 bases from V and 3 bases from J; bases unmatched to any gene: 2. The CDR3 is CASSSGQDTGELFF. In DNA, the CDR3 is TGCGCCAGCAGCTCCGGACAGGACACCGGGGAGCTGTTTTTT. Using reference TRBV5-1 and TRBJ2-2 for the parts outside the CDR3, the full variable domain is KAGVTQTPRYLIKTRGQQVTLSCSPISGHRSVSWYQQTPGQGLQFLFEYFSETQRNKGNFPGRFSGRQFSNSRSEMNVSTLELGDSALYLCASSSGQDTGELFFGEGSRLTVL.

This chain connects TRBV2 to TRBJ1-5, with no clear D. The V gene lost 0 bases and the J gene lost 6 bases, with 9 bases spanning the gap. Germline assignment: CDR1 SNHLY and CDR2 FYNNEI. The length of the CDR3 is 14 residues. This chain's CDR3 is CASSEAVRLQPQHF. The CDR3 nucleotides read TGTGCCAGCAGTGAAGCGGTCAGGCTTCAGCCCCAGCATTTT.

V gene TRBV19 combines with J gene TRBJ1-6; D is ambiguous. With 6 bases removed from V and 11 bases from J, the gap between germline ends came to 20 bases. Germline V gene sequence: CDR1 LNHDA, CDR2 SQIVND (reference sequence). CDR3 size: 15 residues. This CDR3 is CASSRPGGPGTPLHF. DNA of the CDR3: TGTGCCAGTAGCCGCCCCGGCGGCCCGGGGACACCCCTCCACTTT.

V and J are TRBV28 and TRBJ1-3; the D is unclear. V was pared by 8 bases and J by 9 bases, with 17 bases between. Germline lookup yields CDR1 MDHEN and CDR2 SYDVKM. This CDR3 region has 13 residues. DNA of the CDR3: TGTGCCAGCTGTGACACCTATACCGGCACCATATATTTT. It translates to CASCDTYTGTIYF.

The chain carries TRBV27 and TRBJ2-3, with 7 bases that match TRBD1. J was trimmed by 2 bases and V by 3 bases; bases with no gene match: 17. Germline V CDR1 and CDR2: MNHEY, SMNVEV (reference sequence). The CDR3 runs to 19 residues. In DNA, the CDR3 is TGTGCCAGCAGTTTCCTCCCCCTCCCGGGACAGAATCCCACAGATACGCAGTATTTT. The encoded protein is CASSFLPLPGQNPTDTQYF.

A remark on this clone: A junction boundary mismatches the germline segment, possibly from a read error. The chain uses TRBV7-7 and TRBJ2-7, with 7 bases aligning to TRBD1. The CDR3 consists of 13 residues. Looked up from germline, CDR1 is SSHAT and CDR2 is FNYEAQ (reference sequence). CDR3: CASSARQGYEQYF. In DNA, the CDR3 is TGTGCTAGCAGCGCTAGACAGGGTTACGAGCAGTACTTC.

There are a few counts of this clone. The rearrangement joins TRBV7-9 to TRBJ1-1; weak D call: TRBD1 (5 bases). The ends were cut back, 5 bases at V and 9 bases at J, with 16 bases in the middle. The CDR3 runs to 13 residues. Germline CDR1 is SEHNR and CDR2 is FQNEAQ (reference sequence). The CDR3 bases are TGTGCCAGCAGCCGACCCGGAGACAGACAAGCTTTCTTT. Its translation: CASSRPGDRQAFF. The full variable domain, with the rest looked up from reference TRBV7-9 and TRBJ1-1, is DTGVSQNPRHKITKRGQNVTFRCDPISEHNRLYWYRQTLGQGPEFLTYFQNEAQLEKSRLLSDRFSAERPKGSFSTLEIQRTEQGDSAMYLCASSRPGDRQAFFGQGTRLTVV.

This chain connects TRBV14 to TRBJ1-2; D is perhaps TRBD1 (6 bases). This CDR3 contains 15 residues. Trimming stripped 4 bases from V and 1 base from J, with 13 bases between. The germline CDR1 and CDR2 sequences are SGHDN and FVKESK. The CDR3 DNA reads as TGTGCCAGCAGCCCATCCGGGACACTTAACTATGGCTACACCTTC. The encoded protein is CASSPSGTLNYGYTF.

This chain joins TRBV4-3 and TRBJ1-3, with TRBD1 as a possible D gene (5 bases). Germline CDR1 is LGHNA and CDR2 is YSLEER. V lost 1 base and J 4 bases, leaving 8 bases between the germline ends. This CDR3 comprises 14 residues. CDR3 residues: CASSQVGVGNTIYF. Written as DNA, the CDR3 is TGCGCCAGCAGCCAAGTAGGGGTGGGAAACACCATATATTTT.

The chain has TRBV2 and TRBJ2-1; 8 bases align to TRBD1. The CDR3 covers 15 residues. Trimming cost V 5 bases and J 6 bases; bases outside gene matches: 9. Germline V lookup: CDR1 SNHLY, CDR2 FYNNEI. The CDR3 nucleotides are TGTGCCAGCAGTTTCCGGGACAGGACCCCCAATGAGCAGTTCTTC. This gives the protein CASSFRDRTPNEQFF.

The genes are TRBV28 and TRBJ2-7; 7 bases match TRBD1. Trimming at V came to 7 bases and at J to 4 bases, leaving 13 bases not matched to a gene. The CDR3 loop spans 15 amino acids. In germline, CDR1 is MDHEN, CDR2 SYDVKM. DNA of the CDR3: TGTGCCAGCACCGTGGGGGACAGCCTCAGATACGAGCAGTACTTC. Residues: CASTVGDSLRYEQYF.

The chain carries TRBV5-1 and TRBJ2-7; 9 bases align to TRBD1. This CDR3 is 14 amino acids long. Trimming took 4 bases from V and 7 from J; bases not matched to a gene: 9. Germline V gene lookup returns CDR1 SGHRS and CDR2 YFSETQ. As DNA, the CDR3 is TGCGCCAGCAGCCAAGGACAGGGGACCGAAGAGCAGTACTTC. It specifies CASSQGQGTEEQYF.

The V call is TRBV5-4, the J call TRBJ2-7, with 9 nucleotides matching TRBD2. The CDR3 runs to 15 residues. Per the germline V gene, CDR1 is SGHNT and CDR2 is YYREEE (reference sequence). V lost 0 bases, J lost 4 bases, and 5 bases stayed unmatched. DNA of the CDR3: TGTGCCAGCAGCTTGGGGGGACTAGCTACGTACGAGCAGTACTTC. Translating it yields CASSLGGLATYEQYF. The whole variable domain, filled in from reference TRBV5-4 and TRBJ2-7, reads ETGVTQSPTHLIKTRGQQVTLRCSSQSGHNTVSWYQQALGQGPQFIFQYYREEENGRGNFPPRFSGLQFPNYSSELNVNALELDDSALYLCASSLGGLATYEQYFGPGTRLTVT.

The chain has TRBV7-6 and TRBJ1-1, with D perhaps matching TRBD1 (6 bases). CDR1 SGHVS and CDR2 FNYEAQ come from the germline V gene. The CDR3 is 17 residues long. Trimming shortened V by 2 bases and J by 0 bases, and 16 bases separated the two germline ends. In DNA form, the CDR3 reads TGTGCCAGCAGCTTACTTCGACAGGAAGACATGAACACTGAAGCTTTCTTT. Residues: CASSLLRQEDMNTEAFF.

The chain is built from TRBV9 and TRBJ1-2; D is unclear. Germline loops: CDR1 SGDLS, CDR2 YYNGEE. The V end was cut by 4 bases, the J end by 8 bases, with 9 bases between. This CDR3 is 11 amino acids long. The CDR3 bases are TGTGCCAGCAGCTCCCGAGAGGGCTACACCTTC. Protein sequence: CASSSREGYTF.

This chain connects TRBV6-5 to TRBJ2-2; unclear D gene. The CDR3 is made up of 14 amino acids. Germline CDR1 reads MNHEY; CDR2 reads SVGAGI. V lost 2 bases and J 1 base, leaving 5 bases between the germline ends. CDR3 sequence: CASSYNWNTGELFF. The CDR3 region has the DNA TGTGCCAGCAGTTACAACTGGAACACCGGGGAGCTGTTTTTT.

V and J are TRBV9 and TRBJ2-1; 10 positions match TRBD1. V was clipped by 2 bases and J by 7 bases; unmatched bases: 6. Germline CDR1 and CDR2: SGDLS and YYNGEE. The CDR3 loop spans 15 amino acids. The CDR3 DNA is TGTGCCAGCAGCGTTTCGGGACAGGGGAGGAATGAGCAGTTCTTC. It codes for CASSVSGQGRNEQFF.

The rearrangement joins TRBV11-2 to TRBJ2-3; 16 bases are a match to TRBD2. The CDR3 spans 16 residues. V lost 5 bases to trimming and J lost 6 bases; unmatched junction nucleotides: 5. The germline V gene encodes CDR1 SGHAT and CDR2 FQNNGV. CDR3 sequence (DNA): TGTGCCAGCAGCCTAGGGACTAGCGGGGGGGCGGATACGCAGTATTTT. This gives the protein CASSLGTSGGADTQYF.

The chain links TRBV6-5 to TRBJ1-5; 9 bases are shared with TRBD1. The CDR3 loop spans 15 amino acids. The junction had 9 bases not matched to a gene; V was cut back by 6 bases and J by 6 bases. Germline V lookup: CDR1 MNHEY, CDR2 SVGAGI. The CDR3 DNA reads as TGTGCCAGCAGCCGGACAGGGGACCCCGGTCAGCCCCAGCATTTT. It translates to CASSRTGDPGQPQHF.

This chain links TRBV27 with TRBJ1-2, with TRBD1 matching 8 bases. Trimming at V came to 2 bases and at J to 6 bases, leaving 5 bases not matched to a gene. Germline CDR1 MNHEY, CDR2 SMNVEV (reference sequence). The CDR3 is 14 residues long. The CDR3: CASSLTGQGNGYTF. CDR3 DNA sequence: TGTGCCAGCAGTTTAACTGGACAGGGTAATGGCTACACCTTC.

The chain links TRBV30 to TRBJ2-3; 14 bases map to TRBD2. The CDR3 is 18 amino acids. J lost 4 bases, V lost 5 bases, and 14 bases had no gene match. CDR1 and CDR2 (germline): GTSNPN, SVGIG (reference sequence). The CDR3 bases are TGTGCCTGGTGGTATGGGACTAGCGGGGGAGGTATGGCAGATACGCAGTATTTT. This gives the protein CAWWYGTSGGGMADTQYF.

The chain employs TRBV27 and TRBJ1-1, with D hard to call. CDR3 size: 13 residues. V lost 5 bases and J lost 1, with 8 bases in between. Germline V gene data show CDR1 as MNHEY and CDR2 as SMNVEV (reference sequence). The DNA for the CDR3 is TGTGCCAGCAGTCCCCATCCGAACACTGAAGCTTTCTTT. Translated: CASSPHPNTEAFF.

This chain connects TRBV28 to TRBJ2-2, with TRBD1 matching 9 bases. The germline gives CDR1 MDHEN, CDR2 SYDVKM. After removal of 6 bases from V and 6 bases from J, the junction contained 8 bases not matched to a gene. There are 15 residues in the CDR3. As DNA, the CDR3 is TGTGCCAGCAGCGTCCGGGACAGGGTATCCGGGGAGCTGTTTTTT. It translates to CASSVRDRVSGELFF.

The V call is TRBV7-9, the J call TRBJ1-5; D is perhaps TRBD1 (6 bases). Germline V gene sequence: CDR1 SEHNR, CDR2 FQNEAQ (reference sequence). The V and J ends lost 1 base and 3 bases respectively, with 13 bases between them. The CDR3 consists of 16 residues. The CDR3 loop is CASSLGLGDNNQPQHF. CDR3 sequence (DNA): TGTGCCAGCAGCTTAGGGCTGGGGGACAACAATCAGCCCCAGCATTTT.

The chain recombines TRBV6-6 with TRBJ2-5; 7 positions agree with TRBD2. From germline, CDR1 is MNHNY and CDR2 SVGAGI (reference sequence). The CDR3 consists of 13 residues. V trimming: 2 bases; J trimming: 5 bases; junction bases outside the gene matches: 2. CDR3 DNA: TGTGCCAGCAGTTACATCGGGGGGGAGACCCAGTACTTC. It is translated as CASSYIGGETQYF.

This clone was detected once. This chain's CDR3 is CASRTEGAGTEAFF. The CDR3 region has the DNA TGTGCCAGCAGGACGGAGGGGGCCGGAACTGAAGCTTTCTTT. This rearrangement joins TRBV6-1 to TRBJ1-1; 7 nucleotides line up with TRBD1. Germline V gene data show CDR1 as MNHNS and CDR2 as SASEGT. This CDR3 spans 14 amino acids. V gave up 6 bases and J gave up 5 bases; unmatched junction bases: 9.

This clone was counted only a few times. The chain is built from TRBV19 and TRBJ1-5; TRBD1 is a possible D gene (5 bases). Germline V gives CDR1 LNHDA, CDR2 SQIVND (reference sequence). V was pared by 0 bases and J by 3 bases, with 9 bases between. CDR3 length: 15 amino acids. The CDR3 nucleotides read TGTGCCAGTAGTATAGAGGGGGGGAACAATCAGCCCCAGCATTTT. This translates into CASSIEGGNNQPQHF.